This is a list of T cell receptor beta chains from one sample in a study of early T cells in non-severe SARS-CoV-2 infection. One entry per CDR3 protein results from TCRdb running MiXCR on the 5' RACE reads. The sample consists of about 39,000 distinct CDR3 sequences, 5.5% of them appearing once. The sample here was whole blood, taken at baseline. The source of these receptors is an adult who was a healthcare worker with PCR-confirmed SARS-CoV-2 infection or an uninfected control (not recorded which). The CDR3 runs from the conserved cysteine through the conserved F or W. Fields, in order: J gene, D gene, clone size, V gene, CDR3 DNA, CDR3 protein. A D gene is named only where the DNA matches it firmly. Clone size is shown for a subset of rows, as once, few, many or a class of expanded clone.

J gene: TRBJ2-3; D gene: TRBD2; clone size: many; V gene: TRBV5-1; CDR3 DNA: TGCGCCAGCAGCTCAGGACTAGCCCCCCTTAGCACAGATACGCAGTATTTT; CDR3 protein: CASSSGLAPLSTDTQYF
J gene: TRBJ2-7; D gene: NA; clone size: many; V gene: TRBV11-2; CDR3 DNA: TGTGCCAGCAGCTCAACAGGGGGGGCAACGAACGAGCAGTACTTC; CDR3 protein: CASSSTGGATNEQYF
J gene: TRBJ2-1; D gene: NA; clone size: many; V gene: TRBV30; CDR3 DNA: TGTGCCTGGAGTGCCTACAATGAGCAGTTCTTC; CDR3 protein: CAWSAYNEQFF
J gene: TRBJ1-6; D gene: NA; clone size: many; V gene: TRBV11-2; CDR3 DNA: TGTGCCAGCAGCTTAATCGCGGGAGATTCACCCCTCCACTTT; CDR3 protein: CASSLIAGDSPLHF
J gene: TRBJ2-1; D gene: NA; clone size: many; V gene: TRBV19; CDR3 DNA: TGTGCCAGTAAGAGGGGCCCAGCGGAGAACTACAATGAGCAGTTCTTC; CDR3 protein: CASKRGPAENYNEQFF
J gene: TRBJ2-7; D gene: NA; clone size: few; V gene: TRBV2; CDR3 DNA: TGTGCCGGTGGTAGTACAGGCGATTCCTACGAGCAGTACTTC; CDR3 protein: CAGGSTGDSYEQYF
J gene: TRBJ2-7; D gene: TRBD2; clone size: many; V gene: TRBV18; CDR3 DNA: TGTGCCAGCTCACCACTGACAGCGGGAGGCTCCTACGAGCAGTACTTC; CDR3 protein: CASSPLTAGGSYEQYF
J gene: TRBJ2-4; D gene: NA; clone size: many; V gene: TRBV5-6; CDR3 DNA: TGTGCCAGCAGCTCCTCCGGGGCTGCCAAAAACATTCAGTACTTC; CDR3 protein: CASSSSGAAKNIQYF
J gene: TRBJ2-7; D gene: NA; clone size: NA; V gene: TRBV6-5; CDR3 DNA: TGTGCCAGCAGCCACCTCCGCGAGCAGTACTTC; CDR3 protein: CASSHLREQYF
J gene: TRBJ1-2; D gene: NA; clone size: many; V gene: TRBV7-2; CDR3 DNA: TGTGCCAGCAGCTTTGCAGGGGCGCTTGGCTACACCTTC; CDR3 protein: CASSFAGALGYTF
J gene: TRBJ2-7; D gene: NA; clone size: many; V gene: TRBV3-1; CDR3 DNA: TGTGCCAGCAGCCCGAAGGGGATCCACGAGCAGTACTTC; CDR3 protein: CASSPKGIHEQYF
J gene: TRBJ2-5; D gene: TRBD2; clone size: NA; V gene: TRBV5-5; CDR3 DNA: TGTGCCAGCAGCCTGGGACTAGCGGGGACCCAAGAGACCCAGTACTTC; CDR3 protein: CASSLGLAGTQETQYF
J gene: TRBJ2-1; D gene: NA; clone size: many; V gene: TRBV6-6; CDR3 DNA: TGTGCCAGCAGTTACTCCCCTTCGGGGCAGTTCTTC; CDR3 protein: CASSYSPSGQFF
J gene: TRBJ2-7; D gene: NA; clone size: many; V gene: TRBV28; CDR3 DNA: TGTGCCAGCACCCTTGGGGTAGGGGACCTATCCTGGGAGCAGTACTTC; CDR3 protein: CASTLGVGDLSWEQYF
J gene: TRBJ2-4; D gene: NA; clone size: many; V gene: TRBV7-2; CDR3 DNA: TGTGCCAGCAGCTTAGCACAGCGCATTCAGTACTTC; CDR3 protein: CASSLAQRIQYF
J gene: TRBJ2-1; D gene: NA; clone size: many; V gene: TRBV10-1; CDR3 DNA: TGCGCCAGCAGTGAGTCACCTGAGCAGTTCTTC; CDR3 protein: CASSESPEQFF
J gene: TRBJ1-1; D gene: NA; clone size: NA; V gene: TRBV30; CDR3 DNA: TGTGCCGGCGGGTCGGAGAAGAACACTGAAGCTTTCTTT; CDR3 protein: CAGGSEKNTEAFF
J gene: TRBJ1-2; D gene: NA; clone size: many; V gene: TRBV4-3; CDR3 DNA: TGCGCCAGCAGCCAAGATGACCGAAACAACTATGGCTACACCTTC; CDR3 protein: CASSQDDRNNYGYTF
J gene: TRBJ2-2; D gene: NA; clone size: many; V gene: TRBV7-8; CDR3 DNA: TGTGCCAGCAGCTTAGAAGGGAAGGAGCTGTTTTTT; CDR3 protein: CASSLEGKELFF
J gene: TRBJ2-1; D gene: TRBD2; clone size: few; V gene: TRBV11-2; CDR3 DNA: TGTGCCAGCAGCCCAATGACTAGCGGGGGCTACAATGAGCAGTTCTTC; CDR3 protein: CASSPMTSGGYNEQFF
J gene: TRBJ1-1; D gene: TRBD1; clone size: NA; V gene: TRBV10-3; CDR3 DNA: TGTGCCATCAGTGGAGGGGGCAAAGCGGTTTTTTCGACTGAAGCTTTCTTT; CDR3 protein: CAISGGGKAVFSTEAFF
J gene: TRBJ2-7; D gene: NA; clone size: NA; V gene: TRBV6-5; CDR3 DNA: TGTGCCAGCAGTTACAGGCGTACCTACGAGCAGTACTTC; CDR3 protein: CASSYRRTYEQYF
J gene: TRBJ2-7; D gene: NA; clone size: NA; V gene: TRBV19; CDR3 DNA: TGTGCCAGTAGTATAGGGCAGGGGCCGTCCTACGAGCAGTACTTC; CDR3 protein: CASSIGQGPSYEQYF
J gene: TRBJ2-2; D gene: TRBD2; clone size: many; V gene: TRBV20-1; CDR3 DNA: TGCAGTGCTTCGGCCGGGACTAGCGGCACCGGGGAGCTGTTTTTT; CDR3 protein: CSASAGTSGTGELFF
J gene: TRBJ1-1; D gene: NA; clone size: many; V gene: TRBV10-2; CDR3 DNA: TGCGCCAGCAGTGAGATCCCCAGGGTTGGCAACACTGAAGCTTTCTTT; CDR3 protein: CASSEIPRVGNTEAFF
J gene: TRBJ2-5; D gene: NA; clone size: many; V gene: TRBV27; CDR3 DNA: TGTGCCAGCAGTTTAAGTGGATTAGAGACCCAGTACTTC; CDR3 protein: CASSLSGLETQYF
J gene: TRBJ2-3; D gene: TRBD2; clone size: many; V gene: TRBV14; CDR3 DNA: TGTGCCAGCAGCCAACTGTCAGCGGGGGATACGCAGTATTTT; CDR3 protein: CASSQLSAGDTQYF
J gene: TRBJ2-5; D gene: TRBD2; clone size: many; V gene: TRBV5-4; CDR3 DNA: TGTGCCAGCAGCGGGCAGACTAGCGGGAGAGGGACCCAGTACTTC; CDR3 protein: CASSGQTSGRGTQYF
J gene: TRBJ1-2; D gene: NA; clone size: many; V gene: TRBV2; CDR3 DNA: TGTGCCAGCAGTGTAGACAGGACTGCTAACTATGGCTACACCTTC; CDR3 protein: CASSVDRTANYGYTF
J gene: TRBJ2-2; D gene: NA; clone size: NA; V gene: TRBV6-1; CDR3 DNA: TGTGCCAGCATTGATAGGGCCCAAATCACCGGGGAGCTGTTTTTT; CDR3 protein: CASIDRAQITGELFF
J gene: TRBJ2-3; D gene: NA; clone size: many; V gene: TRBV4-2; CDR3 DNA: TGTGCCAGCAGCCAAGATGTATCGGATACGCAGTATTTT; CDR3 protein: CASSQDVSDTQYF
J gene: TRBJ2-1; D gene: NA; clone size: NA; V gene: TRBV7-2; CDR3 DNA: TGTGCCAGCAGCTTCGACGGAGGGCATGAGCAGTTCTTC; CDR3 protein: CASSFDGGHEQFF
J gene: TRBJ2-3; D gene: NA; clone size: many; V gene: TRBV20-1; CDR3 DNA: TGCAGTGCTGCTGGAGGGGGTTGGCAGTATTTT; CDR3 protein: CSAAGGGWQYF
J gene: TRBJ1-1; D gene: NA; clone size: many; V gene: TRBV2; CDR3 DNA: TGTGCCTGGCGGGAGGGGAACACTGAAGCTTTCTTT; CDR3 protein: CAWREGNTEAFF
J gene: TRBJ1-6; D gene: NA; clone size: NA; V gene: TRBV7-3; CDR3 DNA: TGTGCCAGCAGCTGGGGTCATGTGGATTCACCCCTCCACTTT; CDR3 protein: CASSWGHVDSPLHF
J gene: TRBJ2-1; D gene: TRBD2; clone size: medium-sized; V gene: TRBV20-1; CDR3 DNA: TGCAGTGCTAGACTCCTAGCGGGAAGGTACAATGAGCAGTTCTTC; CDR3 protein: CSARLLAGRYNEQFF
J gene: TRBJ2-7; D gene: NA; clone size: few; V gene: TRBV25-1; CDR3 DNA: TGTGCCAGCAGTGGGACCGACCTAACCTACGAGCAGTACTTC; CDR3 protein: CASSGTDLTYEQYF
J gene: TRBJ2-2; D gene: TRBD2; clone size: NA; V gene: TRBV19; CDR3 DNA: TGTGCCAGTACGGGAGGGAGGTGGACCTGGGAGCTGTTTTTT; CDR3 protein: CASTGGRWTWELFF
J gene: TRBJ1-2; D gene: NA; clone size: many; V gene: TRBV30; CDR3 DNA: TGTGCCTGGAGCGTACAGGGTAGGATCTACACCTTC; CDR3 protein: CAWSVQGRIYTF
J gene: TRBJ2-1; D gene: NA; clone size: many; V gene: TRBV19; CDR3 DNA: TGTGCCAGTAGGCTCGACAGGAGCTCCTACAATGAGCAGTTCTTC; CDR3 protein: CASRLDRSSYNEQFF
J gene: TRBJ2-6; D gene: NA; clone size: many; V gene: TRBV5-1; CDR3 DNA: TGCGCCAGCAGCACGGGACTGTCCTCTGGGGCCAACGTCCTGACTTTC; CDR3 protein: CASSTGLSSGANVLTF
J gene: TRBJ2-7; D gene: TRBD2; clone size: NA; V gene: TRBV5-4; CDR3 DNA: TGTGCCAGCAGCTTGGCCGCGGCTAGCGGGTCACGTCCCTACGAGCAGTACTTC; CDR3 protein: CASSLAAASGSRPYEQYF
J gene: TRBJ2-1; D gene: NA; clone size: many; V gene: TRBV12-3/TRBV12-4; CDR3 DNA: TGTGCCAGCATACTTAGCAGAAGCTCCTACAATGAGCAGTTCTTC; CDR3 protein: CASILSRSSYNEQFF
J gene: TRBJ2-7; D gene: TRBD2; clone size: many; V gene: TRBV3-1; CDR3 DNA: TGTGCCAGCGCAAAAAGCGGGGGAGCTTACGAGCAGTACTTC; CDR3 protein: CASAKSGGAYEQYF
J gene: TRBJ1-6; D gene: TRBD1; clone size: many; V gene: TRBV6-1; CDR3 DNA: TGTGCCAGCAGTGGGGAAACCGGGACAGGCAATTCACCCCTCCACTTT; CDR3 protein: CASSGETGTGNSPLHF
J gene: TRBJ2-3; D gene: TRBD2; clone size: few; V gene: TRBV5-1; CDR3 DNA: TGCGCCAGCAGCTCCGGACTAGCGGGGGGCCATACAGATACGCAGTATTTT; CDR3 protein: CASSSGLAGGHTDTQYF
J gene: TRBJ2-2; D gene: NA; clone size: many; V gene: TRBV7-8; CDR3 DNA: TGTGCCAGCGTCCGTTCGGCGGCGGGGAACACCGGGGAGCTGTTTTTT; CDR3 protein: CASVRSAAGNTGELFF
J gene: TRBJ2-7; D gene: NA; clone size: many; V gene: TRBV13; CDR3 DNA: TGTGCCAGCAGCTTAGAGCGGTACTACGAGCAGTACTTC; CDR3 protein: CASSLERYYEQYF
J gene: TRBJ2-2; D gene: NA; clone size: medium-sized; V gene: TRBV19; CDR3 DNA: TGTGCCAGTAGTCCCCAAAGATACACCGGGGAGCTGTTTTTT; CDR3 protein: CASSPQRYTGELFF
J gene: TRBJ2-3; D gene: NA; clone size: medium-sized; V gene: TRBV6-2/TRBV6-3; CDR3 DNA: TGTGCCAGCAGTTATAGGTGGCAGACCACAGATACGCAGTATTTT; CDR3 protein: CASSYRWQTTDTQYF
J gene: TRBJ2-7; D gene: NA; clone size: NA; V gene: TRBV3-1; CDR3 DNA: TGTGCCAGCAGCCAACGCTCGGGGAGCACAGGCCGGTACTTC; CDR3 protein: CASSQRSGSTGRYF
J gene: TRBJ1-2; D gene: NA; clone size: few; V gene: TRBV6-2/TRBV6-3; CDR3 DNA: TGTGCCAGCAGCTTAAAGCGGGGGCATGGCTACGCCTTC; CDR3 protein: CASSLKRGHGYAF